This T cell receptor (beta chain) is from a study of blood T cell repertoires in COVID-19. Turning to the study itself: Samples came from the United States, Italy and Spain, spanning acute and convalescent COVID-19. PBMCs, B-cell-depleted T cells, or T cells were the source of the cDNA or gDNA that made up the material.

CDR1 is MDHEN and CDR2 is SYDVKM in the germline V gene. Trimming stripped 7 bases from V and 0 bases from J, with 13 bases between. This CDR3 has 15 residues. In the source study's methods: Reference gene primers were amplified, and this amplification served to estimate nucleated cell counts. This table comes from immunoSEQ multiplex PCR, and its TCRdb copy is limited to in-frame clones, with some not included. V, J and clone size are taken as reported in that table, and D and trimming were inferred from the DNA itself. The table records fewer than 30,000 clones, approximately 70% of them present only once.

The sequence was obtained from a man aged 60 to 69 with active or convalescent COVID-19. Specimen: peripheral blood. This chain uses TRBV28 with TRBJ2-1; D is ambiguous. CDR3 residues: CASKKTGSSYNEQFF. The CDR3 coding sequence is TGTGCCAGCAAAAAGACTGGCAGCTCCTACAATGAGCAGTTCTTC.